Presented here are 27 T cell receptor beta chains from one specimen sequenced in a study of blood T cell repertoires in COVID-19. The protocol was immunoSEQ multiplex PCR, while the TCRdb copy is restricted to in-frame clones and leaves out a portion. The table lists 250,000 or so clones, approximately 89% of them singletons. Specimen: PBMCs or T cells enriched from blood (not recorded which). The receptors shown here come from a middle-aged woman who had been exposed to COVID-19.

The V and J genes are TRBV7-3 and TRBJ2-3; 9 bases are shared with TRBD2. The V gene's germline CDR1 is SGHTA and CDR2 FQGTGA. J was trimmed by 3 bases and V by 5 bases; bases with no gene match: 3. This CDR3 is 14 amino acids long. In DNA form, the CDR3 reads TGTGCCAGCAGCCGCGGACTAGCGACAGATACGCAGTATTTT. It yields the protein CASSRGLATDTQYF. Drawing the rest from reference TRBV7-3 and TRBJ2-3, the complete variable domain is GAGVSQTPSNKVTEKGKYVELRCDPISGHTALYWYRQSLGQGPEFLIYFQGTGAADDSGLPNDRFFAVRPEGSVSTLKIQRTERGDSAVYLCASSRGLATDTQYFGPGTRLTVL.

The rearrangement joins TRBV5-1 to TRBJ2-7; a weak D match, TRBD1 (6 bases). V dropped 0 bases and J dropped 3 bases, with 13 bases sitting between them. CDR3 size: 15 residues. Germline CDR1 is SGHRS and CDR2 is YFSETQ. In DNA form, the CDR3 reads TGCGCCAGCAGCTTGGCGCCGGACAGCAACTACGAGCAGTACTTC. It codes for CASSLAPDSNYEQYF.

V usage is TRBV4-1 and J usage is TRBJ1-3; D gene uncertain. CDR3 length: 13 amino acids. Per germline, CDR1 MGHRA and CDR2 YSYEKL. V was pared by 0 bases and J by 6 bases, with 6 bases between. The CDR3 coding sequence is TGCGCCAGCAGCCAAGATCATCAAAACACCATATATTTT. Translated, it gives CASSQDHQNTIYF.

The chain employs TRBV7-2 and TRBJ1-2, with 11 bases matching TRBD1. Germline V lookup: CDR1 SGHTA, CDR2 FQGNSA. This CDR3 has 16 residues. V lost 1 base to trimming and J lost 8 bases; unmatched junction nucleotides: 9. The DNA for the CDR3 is TGTGCCAGCAGCTTAGATATCGGACAGGGGGCGCGAGGCTACACCTTC. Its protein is CASSLDIGQGARGYTF.

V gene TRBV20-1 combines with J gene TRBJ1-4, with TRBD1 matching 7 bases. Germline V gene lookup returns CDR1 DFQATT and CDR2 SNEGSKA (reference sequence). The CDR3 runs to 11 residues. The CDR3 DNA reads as TGCGGAGGACAGGTGGATGAAAAACTGTTTTTT. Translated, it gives CGGQVDEKLFF.

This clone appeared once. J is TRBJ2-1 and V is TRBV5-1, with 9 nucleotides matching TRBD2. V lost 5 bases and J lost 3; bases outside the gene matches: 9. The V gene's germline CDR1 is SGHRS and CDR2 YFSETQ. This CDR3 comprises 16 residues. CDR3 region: CASSLTASGDYNEQFF. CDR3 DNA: TGCGCCAGCAGTTTGACGGCTAGCGGGGACTACAATGAGCAGTTCTTC. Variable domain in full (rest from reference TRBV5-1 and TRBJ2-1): KAGVTQTPRYLIKTRGQQVTLSCSPISGHRSVSWYQQTPGQGLQFLFEYFSETQRNKGNFPGRFSGRQFSNSRSEMNVSTLELGDSALYLCASSLTASGDYNEQFFGPGTRLTVL.

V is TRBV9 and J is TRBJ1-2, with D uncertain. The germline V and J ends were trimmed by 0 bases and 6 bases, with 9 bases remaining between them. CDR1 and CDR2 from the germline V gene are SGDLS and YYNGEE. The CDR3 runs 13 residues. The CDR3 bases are TGTGCCAGCAGCGTAGGACTTTTTCATGGCTACACCTTC. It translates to CASSVGLFHGYTF. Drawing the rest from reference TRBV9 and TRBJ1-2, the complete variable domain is DSGVTQTPKHLITATGQRVTLRCSPRSGDLSVYWYQQSLDQGLQFLIQYYNGEERAKGNILERFSAQQFPDLHSELNLSSLELGDSALYFCASSVGLFHGYTFGSGTRLTVV.

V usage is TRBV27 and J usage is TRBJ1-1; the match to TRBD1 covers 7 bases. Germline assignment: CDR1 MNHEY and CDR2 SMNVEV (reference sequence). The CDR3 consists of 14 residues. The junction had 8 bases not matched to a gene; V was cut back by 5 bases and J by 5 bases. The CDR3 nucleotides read TGTGCCAGCAGTCCTTACACAGGGGTTACTGAAGCTTTCTTT. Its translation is CASSPYTGVTEAFF.

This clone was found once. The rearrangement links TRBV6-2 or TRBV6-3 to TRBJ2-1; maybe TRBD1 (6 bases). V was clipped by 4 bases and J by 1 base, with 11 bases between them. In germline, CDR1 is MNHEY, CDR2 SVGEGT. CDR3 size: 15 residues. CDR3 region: CASSSRQGSYNEQFF. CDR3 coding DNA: TGTGCCAGCAGTTCGCGGCAGGGGTCCTACAATGAGCAGTTCTTC.

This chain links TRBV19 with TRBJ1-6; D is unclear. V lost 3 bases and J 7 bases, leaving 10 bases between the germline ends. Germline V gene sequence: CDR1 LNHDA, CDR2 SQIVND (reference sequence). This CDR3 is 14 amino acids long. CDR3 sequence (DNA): TGTGCCAGTAGTATGGCTCAGGCGAATTCACCCCTCCACTTT. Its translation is CASSMAQANSPLHF.

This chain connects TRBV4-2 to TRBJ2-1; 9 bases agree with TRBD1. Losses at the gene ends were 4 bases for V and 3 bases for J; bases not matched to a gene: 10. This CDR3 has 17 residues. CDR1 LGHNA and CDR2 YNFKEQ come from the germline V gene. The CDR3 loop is CASSPSTGTGRYNEQFF. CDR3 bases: TGTGCCAGCAGCCCCTCCACCGGGACAGGGCGCTACAATGAGCAGTTCTTC.

CDR3 residues: CAIRRTGDADTQYF. As DNA, the CDR3 is TGTGCCATCAGACGGACAGGGGATGCAGATACGCAGTATTTT. This sequence joins TRBV10-3 and TRBJ2-3; 9 nucleotides align to TRBD1. V shed 6 bases, J shed 4 bases, and the junction held 5 bases outside the gene matches. From germline, CDR1 is ENHRY and CDR2 SYGVKD. The CDR3 is 14 amino acids.

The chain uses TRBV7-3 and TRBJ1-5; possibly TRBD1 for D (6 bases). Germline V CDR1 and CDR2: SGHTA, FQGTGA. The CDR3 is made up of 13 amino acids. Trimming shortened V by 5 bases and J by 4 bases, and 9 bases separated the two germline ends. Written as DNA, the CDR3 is TGTGCCAGCAGCCAGGGGCCTAATCAGCCCCAGCATTTT. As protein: CASSQGPNQPQHF.

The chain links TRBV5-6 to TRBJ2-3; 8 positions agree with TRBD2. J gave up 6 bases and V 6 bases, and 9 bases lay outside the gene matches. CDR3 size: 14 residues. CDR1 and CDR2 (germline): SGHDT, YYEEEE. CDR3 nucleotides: TGTGCCAGCACCCTAAGCGGGAGTGCCGATACGCAGTATTTT. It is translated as CASTLSGSADTQYF.

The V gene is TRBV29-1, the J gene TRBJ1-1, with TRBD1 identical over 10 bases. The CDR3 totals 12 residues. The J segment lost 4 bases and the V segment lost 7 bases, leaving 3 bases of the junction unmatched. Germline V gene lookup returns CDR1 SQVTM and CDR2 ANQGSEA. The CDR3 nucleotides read TGCAGCGCTGACAGGGGGCCCACTGAAGCTTTCTTT. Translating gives CSADRGPTEAFF. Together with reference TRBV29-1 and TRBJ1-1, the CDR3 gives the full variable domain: SAVISQKPSRDICQRGTSLTIQCQVDSQVTMMFWYRQQPGQSLTLIATANQGSEATYESGFVIDKFPISRPNLTFSTLTVSNMSPEDSSIYLCSADRGPTEAFFGQGTRLTVV.

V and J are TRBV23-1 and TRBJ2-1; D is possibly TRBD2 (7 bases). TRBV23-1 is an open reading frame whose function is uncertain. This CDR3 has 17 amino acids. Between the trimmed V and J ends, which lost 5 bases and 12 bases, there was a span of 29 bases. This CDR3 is CASSGGGGRPLVKGQFF. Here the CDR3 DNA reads TGCGCCAGCAGTGGAGGGGGGGGAAGGCCTTTAGTCAAAGGGCAGTTCTTC.

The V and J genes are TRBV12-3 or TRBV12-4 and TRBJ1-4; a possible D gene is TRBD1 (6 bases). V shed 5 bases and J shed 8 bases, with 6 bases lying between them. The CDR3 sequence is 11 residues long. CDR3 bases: TGTGCCAGCAGTGGGGGCGAAAAACTGTTTTTT. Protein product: CASSGGEKLFF.

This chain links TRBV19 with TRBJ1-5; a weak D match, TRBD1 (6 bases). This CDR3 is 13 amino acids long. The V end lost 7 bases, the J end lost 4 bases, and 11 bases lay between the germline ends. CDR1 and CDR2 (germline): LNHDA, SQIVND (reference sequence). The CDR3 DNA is TGTGCCAGTAACAGGGTAGGGAATCAGCCCCAGCATTTT. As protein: CASNRVGNQPQHF. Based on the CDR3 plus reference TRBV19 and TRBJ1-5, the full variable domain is DGGITQSPKYLFRKEGQNVTLSCEQNLNHDAMYWYRQDPGQGLRLIYYSQIVNDFQKGDIAEGYSVSREKKESFPLTVTSAQKNPTAFYLCASNRVGNQPQHFGDGTRLSIL.

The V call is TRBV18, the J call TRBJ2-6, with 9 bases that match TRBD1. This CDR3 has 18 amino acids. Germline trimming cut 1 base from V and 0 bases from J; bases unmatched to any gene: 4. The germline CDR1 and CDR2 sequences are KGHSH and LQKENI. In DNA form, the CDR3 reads TGTGCCAGCTCACCACAAACAGGGGGCGGCTCTGGGGCCAACGTCCTGACTTTC. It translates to CASSPQTGGGSGANVLTF.

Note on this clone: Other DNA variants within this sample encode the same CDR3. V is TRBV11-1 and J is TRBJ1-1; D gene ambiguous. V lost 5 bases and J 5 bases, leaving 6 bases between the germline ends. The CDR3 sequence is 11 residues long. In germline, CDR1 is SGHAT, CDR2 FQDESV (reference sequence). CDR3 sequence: CASSPRTEAFF. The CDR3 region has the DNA TGTGCCAGCAGCCCCCGGACTGAAGCTTTCTTT.

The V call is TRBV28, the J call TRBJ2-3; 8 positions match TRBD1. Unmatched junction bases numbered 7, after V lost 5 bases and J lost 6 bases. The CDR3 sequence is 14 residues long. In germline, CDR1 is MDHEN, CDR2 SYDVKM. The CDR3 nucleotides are TGTGCCAGCAGTATCGGACAGGGTCTGGATACGCAGTATTTT. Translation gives CASSIGQGLDTQYF.

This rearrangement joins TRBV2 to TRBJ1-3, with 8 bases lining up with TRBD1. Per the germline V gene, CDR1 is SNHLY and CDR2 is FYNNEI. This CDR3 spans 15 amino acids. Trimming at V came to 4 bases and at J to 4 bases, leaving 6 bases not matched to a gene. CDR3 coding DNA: TGTGCCAGCAGTGTAGGACAGGGTTTCGGAAACACCATATATTTT. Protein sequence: CASSVGQGFGNTIYF.

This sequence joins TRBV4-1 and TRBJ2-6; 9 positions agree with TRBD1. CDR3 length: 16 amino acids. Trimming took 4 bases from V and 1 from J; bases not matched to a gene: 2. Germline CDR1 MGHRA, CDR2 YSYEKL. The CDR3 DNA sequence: TGCGCCAGCAGCCCGGGACAGGGTTCTGGGGCCAACGTCCTGACTTTC. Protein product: CASSPGQGSGANVLTF.

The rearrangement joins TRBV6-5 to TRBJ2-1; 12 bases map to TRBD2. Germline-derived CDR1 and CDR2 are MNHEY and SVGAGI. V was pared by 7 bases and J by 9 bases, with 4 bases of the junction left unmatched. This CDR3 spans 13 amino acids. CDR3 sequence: CASNLAGGPEQFF. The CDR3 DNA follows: TGTGCCAGCAACCTAGCGGGGGGGCCTGAGCAGTTCTTC.

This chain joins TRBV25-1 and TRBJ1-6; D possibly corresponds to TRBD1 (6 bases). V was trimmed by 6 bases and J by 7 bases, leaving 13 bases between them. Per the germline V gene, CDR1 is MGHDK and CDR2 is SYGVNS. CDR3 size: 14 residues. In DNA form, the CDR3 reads TGTGCCAGCAGAGGGGGGGCTGAGAATTCACCCCTCCACTTT. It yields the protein CASRGGAENSPLHF.

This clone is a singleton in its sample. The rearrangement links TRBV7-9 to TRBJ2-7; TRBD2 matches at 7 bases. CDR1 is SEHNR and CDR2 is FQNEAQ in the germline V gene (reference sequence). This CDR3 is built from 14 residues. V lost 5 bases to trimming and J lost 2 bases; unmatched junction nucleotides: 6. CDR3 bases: TGTGCCAGCAGCCACGGACTAGGACCCTACGAGCAGTACGTC. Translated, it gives CASSHGLGPYEQYV.

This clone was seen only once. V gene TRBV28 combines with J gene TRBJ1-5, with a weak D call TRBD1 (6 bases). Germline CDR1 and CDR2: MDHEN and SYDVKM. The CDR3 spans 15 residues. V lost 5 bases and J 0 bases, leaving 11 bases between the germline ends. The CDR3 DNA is TGTGCCAGCAGTGGATCGGACAGTAGCAATCAGCCCCAGCATTTT. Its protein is CASSGSDSSNQPQHF.